This T cell receptor (beta chain) was obtained from a study of T cell repertoires in cytomegalovirus infection (dated by TCRdb to between 2019 and 2020). Context from the whole study: Peptide stimulations targeted recently identified HLA-C-restricted CMV epitopes, whose presentation resists viral immunomodulation, together with well-studied HLA-B-restricted epitopes. Because public TCR beta signatures pointed to carriage of CMV infection together with the matching HLA type, the HLA type of each donor mattered for the analysis. Broad study findings and their caveats: The ex vivo response was dominated by HLA-C-restricted CMV-specific TCR beta clonotypes, and the single most frequent clonotype in two of eight donors was supplied by these HLA-C-restricted clonotypes. In both this cohort and an independent cohort of several hundred donors, the cumulative frequency of public TCR beta family members distinguished carriers of CMV infection plus the relevant HLA type.

This clonotype was seen a handful of times. Its antigen is still unknown. It has no much larger one-base neighbor in the sample; base qualities were not kept. The germline V gene specifies SGHDT as CDR1 and YYEEEE as CDR2. V and J lose 4 bases and 0 bases, and a span of 14 bases separates them. The CDR3, from cysteine to phenylalanine, totals 16 residues. Of all the DNA, just the CDR3 is kept, 48 bases in frame from base 1. Reading the label with the study, this specimen's treatment or condition is: in vitro stimulation with specific CMV peptide epitopes to enrich CMV-specific T cells. Sequenced on an Illumina HiSeq 1500. Starting from the raw public reads, TCRdb applied fastp trimming at Q25, assembled clones with MiXCR and retained in-frame beta chains. CDR3 protein duplicates are merged, each entry listing the most common genes and DNA. The sample table lists 200,000 to 250,000 distinct CDR3 sequences, around two fifths of them with a count of one. Of the sample, 55% to 60% is held by the ten largest clones.

The sequencing here drew on CD8+ T cells from cultured PBMCs, taken from culture after CMV antigen stimulation. The TCR originated in a human donor in good health (CMV status not recorded). Some clones in this sample may be carry-over from other donors' samples. The rearranged segments are TRBV5-6 and TRBJ1-5, with the D gene not clear enough to name. This receptor has the CDR3 CASSRRMSYSNQPQHF. The DNA sequence follows: TGTGCCAGCAGCCGCAGGATGTCGTATAGCAATCAGCCCCAGCATTTT.